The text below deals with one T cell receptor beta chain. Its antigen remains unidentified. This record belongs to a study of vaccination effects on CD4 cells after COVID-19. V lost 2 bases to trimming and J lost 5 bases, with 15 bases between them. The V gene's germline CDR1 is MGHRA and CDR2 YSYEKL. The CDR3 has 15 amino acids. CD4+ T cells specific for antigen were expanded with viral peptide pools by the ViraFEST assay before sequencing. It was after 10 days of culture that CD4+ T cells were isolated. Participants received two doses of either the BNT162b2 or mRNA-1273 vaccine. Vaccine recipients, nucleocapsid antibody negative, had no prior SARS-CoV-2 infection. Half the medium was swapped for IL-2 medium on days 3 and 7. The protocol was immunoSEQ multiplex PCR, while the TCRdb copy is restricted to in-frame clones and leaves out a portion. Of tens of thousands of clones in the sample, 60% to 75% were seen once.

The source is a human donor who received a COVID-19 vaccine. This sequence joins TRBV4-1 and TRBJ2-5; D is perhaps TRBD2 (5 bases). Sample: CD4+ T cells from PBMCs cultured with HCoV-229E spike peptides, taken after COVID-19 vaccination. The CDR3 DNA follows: TGCGCCAGCAGCCAACAACGAGGTAGGGAGGAGACCCAGTACTTC. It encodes CASSQQRGREETQYF.